A selection of T cell receptor beta chains follows, all from one sample in a study of blood T cell repertoires in COVID-19. The method was immunoSEQ multiplex PCR; TCRdb's version includes in-frame clones alone and lacks a portion of them. Found here are some 200,000 clones, roughly 80% of them singletons; the top ten hold approximately 5.2%. Material for sequencing was peripheral blood. The receptors originated from a woman in her 70s with COVID-19, enrolled during active disease. CDR3s include the opening cysteine and the closing phenylalanine or tryptophan. Each record gives: D gene, V gene, J gene, CDR3 protein. D genes are given only for firm matches.

>TRBD1|TRBV6-6|TRBJ1-4
CASSSPGQGSEKLFF
>TRBD2|TRBV19|TRBJ2-4
CASSIRTSGRGNQYF
>NA|TRBV10-2|TRBJ2-7
CASNGGGNGSPGYEQYF
>TRBD1|TRBV7-3|TRBJ2-3
CASSLTGTGRTDTQYF
>NA|TRBV6-6|TRBJ1-2
CASRNRVFLSAYGYTF
>NA|TRBV21-1|TRBJ1-6
CARFKLGQKLNNSPLHF
>NA|TRBV27|TRBJ1-6
CASSFSRLVAGRDSPLHF
>TRBD1|TRBV7-9|TRBJ1-1
CASSPGQANTEAFF
>TRBD1|TRBV9|TRBJ1-3
CASSVGTGAPGDWDTIYF
>NA|TRBV19|TRBJ1-1
CASEGTYTEAFF
>NA|TRBV10-3|TRBJ1-4
CAISEGDRIGEKLFF
>TRBD1|TRBV24-1|TRBJ2-2
CATSEPGTGGTGELFF